This TCR beta chain was sequenced during a study of memory CD4+ T cells and cytomegalovirus serostatus. Study overall: Of the healthy Belgian adults, under 10 were CMV seropositive and fewer than 30 seronegative. Study-wide points: The CMV-associated TCR signature appears largely within the CD4+ memory repertoire. CD4+ memory repertoires contained about 40% of the 164 reported CMV TCRbeta sequences. Median bootstrapped AUC for CMV status was around 0.95 originally, 0.75 to 0.91 US-trained.

With respect to this clone: The target antigen is unknown.

TCRdb's copy holds only in-frame clones and misses some; the assay was immunoSEQ multiplex PCR. Of around 99,000 clones in the sample, over 70% were seen once. Single viable CD3+CD4+CD8-CD45RO+ cells were sorted as the memory CD4+ T cells. The ends were cut back, 4 bases at V and 2 bases at J, with 15 bases in the middle. CDR3 length: 14 amino acids. Germline V gene data show CDR1 as GTSNPN and CDR2 as SVGIG (reference sequence). The TCR was taken from an adult in good health and CMV-seropositive. Input material: memory CD4+ T cells from blood. The chain employs TRBV30 and TRBJ2-7; perhaps D is TRBD1 or TRBD2 (5 bases each). CDR3 sequence: CAWKPPGPAYEQYF. As DNA, the CDR3 is TGTGCCTGGAAACCCCCGGGACCGGCCTACGAGCAGTACTTC.